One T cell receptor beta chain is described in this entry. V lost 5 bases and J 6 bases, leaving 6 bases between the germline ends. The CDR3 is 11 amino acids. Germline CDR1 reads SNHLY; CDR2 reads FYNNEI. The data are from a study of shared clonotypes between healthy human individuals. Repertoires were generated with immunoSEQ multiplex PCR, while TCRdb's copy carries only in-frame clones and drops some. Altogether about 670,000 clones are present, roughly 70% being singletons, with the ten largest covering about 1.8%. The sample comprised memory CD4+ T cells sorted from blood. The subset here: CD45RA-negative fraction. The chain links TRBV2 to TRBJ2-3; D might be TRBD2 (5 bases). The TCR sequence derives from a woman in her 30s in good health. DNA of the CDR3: TGTGCCAGCAGTAGGACTGATACGCAGTATTTT. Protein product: CASSRTDTQYF.